Each of the 6 T cell receptor beta chains below was sequenced from the same sample in a study of cytomegalovirus exposure and HLA in healthy donors. The PCR made use of 60 Vbeta and 13 Jbeta primers. TCRdb's copy holds only in-frame clones and misses some; the assay was immunoSEQ multiplex PCR. The table includes around 150,000 clones, 70% to 85% detected once. Sequencing input: PBMCs. The receptors were gathered from a man in his fifties in good health and CMV-seropositive.

The J gene is TRBJ2-3, the V gene TRBV6-1, with TRBD2 identical over 10 bases. V dropped 9 bases and J dropped 5; count of bases not matched to a gene: 8. Germline assignment: CDR1 MNHNS and CDR2 SASEGT. The CDR3 is 14 amino acids. The CDR3 loop is CASKRGGRGDTQYF. CDR3 coding DNA: TGTGCCAGTAAGCGGGGGGGCAGAGGAGATACGCAGTATTTT.

This chain uses TRBV6-6 with TRBJ2-1; the D gene is possibly TRBD2 (6 bases). Germline V gene data show CDR1 as MNHNY and CDR2 as SVGAGI (reference sequence). V dropped 10 bases and J dropped 4 bases, with 14 bases sitting between them. The CDR3 totals 13 residues. The DNA for the CDR3 is TGTGCCATGCGCGGGGCCCGATACAATGAGCAGTTCTTC. It encodes CAMRGARYNEQFF.

The V call is TRBV2, the J call TRBJ1-6; no definite D call. Trimming removed 8 bases at V and 6 bases at J, with 11 bases between. The germline gives CDR1 SNHLY, CDR2 FYNNEI. The CDR3 runs 13 residues. This chain's CDR3 is CASWGGVNSPLHF. The CDR3 DNA reads TGTGCCAGCTGGGGAGGAGTTAATTCACCCCTCCACTTT.

This chain connects TRBV20-1 to TRBJ2-3, with D possibly TRBD2 on 5 matching bases. Per the germline V gene, CDR1 is DFQATT and CDR2 is SNEGSKA (reference sequence). V dropped 6 bases and J dropped 4 bases, with 8 bases sitting between them. CDR3 length equals 11 residues. The CDR3 DNA follows: TGCAGTGCGGAGCGGCCAGATACGCAGTATTTT. As protein: CSAERPDTQYF.

This chain's CDR3 is CASSYALANYGYTF. CDR3 coding DNA: TGTGCCAGCAGTTACGCACTAGCTAACTATGGCTACACCTTC. V usage is TRBV6-5 and J usage is TRBJ1-2; no clear D gene. The germline V gene has CDR1 MNHEY and CDR2 SVGAGI. The CDR3 has 14 residues. Between the trimmed V and J ends, which lost 2 bases and 0 bases, there was a span of 7 bases.

V is TRBV19 and J is TRBJ1-1; TRBD1 aligns across 9 bases. V gave up 5 bases and J gave up 5 bases; unmatched junction bases: 15. Germline CDR1 reads LNHDA; CDR2 reads SQIVND (reference sequence). The CDR3 is 17 residues long. The CDR3: CASSDGTGRKGRTEAFF. CDR3 nucleotides: TGTGCCAGTAGTGACGGGACAGGGCGTAAGGGGAGGACTGAAGCTTTCTTT. The full variable domain, rest sourced from reference TRBV19 and TRBJ1-1, is DGGITQSPKYLFRKEGQNVTLSCEQNLNHDAMYWYRQDPGQGLRLIYYSQIVNDFQKGDIAEGYSVSREKKESFPLTVTSAQKNPTAFYLCASSDGTGRKGRTEAFFGQGTRLTVV.